Sequencing of this T cell receptor beta chain was carried out in a study of metastatic and nonmetastatic thyroid tumors (dated by TCRdb to about 2020). In terms of the full investigation: Repertoires from peripheral blood and from tumor or nodule tissue samples of malignant and benign thyroid patients were compared. Beyond this particular receptor, the publication reports: In both blood and tumor samples, malignant tumors were reported to have significantly higher TCR beta diversity than benign nodules.

Library preparation was by PCR. Sequencing instrument: Illumina HiSeq 4000. High-throughput sequencing was used to profile the TCR beta-chain CDR3 region of each patient. The authors' analysis ran thus. CDR3 differences across clinicopathological groups were used to build a classifier for discriminating distant-metastatic papillary thyroid cancer patients. Repertoire diversity was assessed with the Shannon index, and tumor-blood repertoire similarity with the Morisita-Horn index. In-frame beta chains were kept once TCRdb had trimmed the public reads at Q25 with fastp and called clones with MiXCR. It is TCRdb's table, rather than the study itself, that gives the V and J calls and clone size. This sample has 13,000 or so clones in its table, and 26% of those were observed once. The ten largest clones add up to about 18% of the sample. CDR1 and CDR2 are read off the germline V gene (reference sequence) as SEHNR and FQNEAQ. Inclusive of the bounding cysteine and phenylalanine, the CDR3 is 14 residues long. Just CDR3 DNA is preserved here, 42 bases in frame from base 1. The trim is 8 bases for V and 5 bases for J, with a gap of 16 bases between the germline ends.

No treatment had been received by any patient before thyroid surgery. Using T-cell receptor beta sequencing, the study looked back at clinical samples from patients collected from about 2012 to 2018. At least ten counts were recorded for this clone. The antigen it recognizes is unknown. There are no base qualities to consult, and no much larger clone falls within one base. Sequencing was performed on tumor tissue. The chain was built from TRBV7-9 and TRBJ2-1, and TRBD2 may be the D gene, going by 6 matching bases. The TCR was taken from a female donor with papillary thyroid cancer or a benign thyroid nodule (not recorded which). Some clones in this sample may be carry-over from other donors' samples. CDR3 loop: CASGRLVTDNEQFF. The DNA reads as follows: TGTGCCAGCGGCAGACTAGTAACTGACAATGAGCAGTTCTTC.